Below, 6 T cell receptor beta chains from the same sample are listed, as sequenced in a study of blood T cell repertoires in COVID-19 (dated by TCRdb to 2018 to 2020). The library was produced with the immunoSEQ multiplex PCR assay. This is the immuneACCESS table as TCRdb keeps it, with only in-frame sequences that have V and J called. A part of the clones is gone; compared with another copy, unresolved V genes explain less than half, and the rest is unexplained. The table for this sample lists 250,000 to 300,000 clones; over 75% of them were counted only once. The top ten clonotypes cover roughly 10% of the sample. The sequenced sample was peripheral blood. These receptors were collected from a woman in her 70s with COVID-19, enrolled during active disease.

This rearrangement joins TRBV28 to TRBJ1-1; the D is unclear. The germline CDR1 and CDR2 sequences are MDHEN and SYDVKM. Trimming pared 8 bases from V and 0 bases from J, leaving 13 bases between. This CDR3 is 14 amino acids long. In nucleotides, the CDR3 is TGTGCCAGCGCCCCAGGAGGTCTGAACACTGAAGCTTTCTTT. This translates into CASAPGGLNTEAFF.

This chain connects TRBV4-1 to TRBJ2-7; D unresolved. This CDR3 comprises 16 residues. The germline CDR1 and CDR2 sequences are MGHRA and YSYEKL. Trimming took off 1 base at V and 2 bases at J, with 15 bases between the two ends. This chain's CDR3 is CASSQAVSRETYEQYF. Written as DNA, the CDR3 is TGCGCCAGCAGCCAAGCGGTTAGCAGAGAGACCTACGAGCAGTACTTC.

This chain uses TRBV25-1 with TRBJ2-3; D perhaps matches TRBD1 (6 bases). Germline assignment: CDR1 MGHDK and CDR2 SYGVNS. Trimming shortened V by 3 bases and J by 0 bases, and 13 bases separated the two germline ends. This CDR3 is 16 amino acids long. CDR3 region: CASSDTTGVSTDTQYF. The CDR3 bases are TGTGCCAGCAGTGATACGACAGGAGTCAGCACAGATACGCAGTATTTT.

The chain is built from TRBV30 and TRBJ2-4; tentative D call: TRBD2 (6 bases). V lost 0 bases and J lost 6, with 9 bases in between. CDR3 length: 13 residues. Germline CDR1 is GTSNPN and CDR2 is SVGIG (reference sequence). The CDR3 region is CAWSVRGGNIQYF. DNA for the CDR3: TGTGCCTGGAGTGTACGGGGAGGAAACATTCAGTACTTC.

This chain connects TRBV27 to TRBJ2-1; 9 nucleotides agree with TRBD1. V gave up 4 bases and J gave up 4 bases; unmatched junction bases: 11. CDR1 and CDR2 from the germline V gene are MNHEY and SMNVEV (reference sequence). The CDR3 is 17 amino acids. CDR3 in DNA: TGTGCCAGCAGTTCCAACACCGGGACAGGGTTTTACAATGAGCAGTTCTTC. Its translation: CASSSNTGTGFYNEQFF.

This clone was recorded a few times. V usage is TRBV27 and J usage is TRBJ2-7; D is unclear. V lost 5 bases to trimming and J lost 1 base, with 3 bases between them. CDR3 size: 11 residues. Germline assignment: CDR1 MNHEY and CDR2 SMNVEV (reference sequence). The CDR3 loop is CASSPSYEQYF. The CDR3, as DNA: TGTGCCAGCAGTCCATCCTACGAGCAGTACTTC.